What follows are 17 T cell receptor beta chains derived from one specimen sequenced in a study of OX40 agonist ivuxolimab in advanced cancers. The library was generated by the immunoSEQ multiplex PCR assay. Here the immuneACCESS table is served through TCRdb, limited to in-frame sequences with V and J called. Missing clones are a known gap in these copies; in checked studies unresolved V genes cover under half, and the rest lacks a known reason. This sample gives tens of thousands of clones in total; around 90% of them show up just once. Roughly 50% of the sample is held by the ten biggest clonotypes. The sequencing used CD4+ or CD8+ T cells sorted from blood, collected in a trial of the OX40 agonist ivuxolimab. The receptors stem from an adult with an advanced solid tumor such as melanoma, head and neck, liver or kidney cancer.

The chain recombines TRBV6-5 with TRBJ1-1; perhaps TRBD1 as D (6 bases). Germline values: CDR1 MNHEY, CDR2 SVGAGI. The CDR3 runs 15 residues. Trimming stripped 4 bases from V and 4 bases from J, with 16 bases between. CDR3 loop: CASSSVAGAGTEAFF. CDR3 DNA sequence: TGTGCCAGCAGTTCCGTCGCAGGGGCTGGCACTGAAGCTTTCTTT.

This chain uses TRBV9 with TRBJ2-5; 13 bases align to TRBD2. The CDR3 has 15 amino acids. With 3 bases clipped from V and 4 bases from J, the junction kept 3 bases outside the gene matches. Germline-derived CDR1 and CDR2 are SGDLS and YYNGEE. CDR3 loop: CASSAGLAGVETQYF. The CDR3 DNA reads as TGTGCCAGCAGCGCAGGACTAGCGGGGGTAGAGACCCAGTACTTC.

The rearrangement joins TRBV6-1 to TRBJ2-7; 7 positions agree with TRBD2. The CDR3 length is 15 residues. Trimming at V came to 1 base and at J to 7 bases, leaving 10 bases not matched to a gene. The germline gives CDR1 MNHNS, CDR2 SASEGT. The DNA of the CDR3 is TGTGCCAGCAGTGAAGTGGGAGGGCTGGTACGGGAGCAGTACTTC. Translating gives CASSEVGGLVREQYF.

This clone was detected only once. The rearrangement links TRBV10-3 to TRBJ2-1, with 7 bases aligning to TRBD2. The CDR3 covers 12 residues. Germline loops: CDR1 ENHRY, CDR2 SYGVKD. With V trimmed by 6 bases and J by 6 bases, 2 bases remained unmatched. CDR3 loop: CAISGGSNEQFF. CDR3 DNA sequence: TGTGCCATCAGCGGCGGGAGCAATGAGCAGTTCTTC.

V gene TRBV7-2 combines with J gene TRBJ2-3; a possible D gene is TRBD1 (5 bases). V lost 2 bases and J 7 bases, leaving 13 bases between the germline ends. CDR1 and CDR2 from the germline V gene are SGHTA and FQGNSA. This CDR3 comprises 14 residues. CDR3 loop: CASSLRGGGYTQYF. CDR3 coding DNA: TGTGCCAGCAGCTTAAGGGGTGGCGGATATACGCAGTATTTT.

The gene calls are TRBV28 and TRBJ2-1, with D possibly called TRBD1 or TRBD2 (5 bases each). V lost 6 bases and J 2 bases, leaving 11 bases between the germline ends. The CDR3 is 14 residues long. Per germline, CDR1 MDHEN and CDR2 SYDVKM. The CDR3 protein is CASRGDGAYNEQFF. Here the CDR3 DNA reads TGTGCCAGCAGGGGGGACGGGGCCTACAATGAGCAGTTCTTC.

About this clone itself: One junction end disagrees with the germline gene, perhaps due to a read error. The chain uses TRBV2 and TRBJ1-1; the D is unclear. The CDR3 is made up of 13 amino acids. Germline values: CDR1 SNHLY, CDR2 FYNNEI. For the CDR3, the DNA is TGTGCCAGCAGTGAGATTATGAATACTGAAGCTTTCTTT. It specifies CASSEIMNTEAFF.

For the CDR3, the DNA is TGTGCCAGCAGCTCCGGACAGGGATCTTTCTACGAGCAGTACTTC. It translates to CASSSGQGSFYEQYF. The rearrangement joins TRBV7-9 to TRBJ2-7; 8 positions match TRBD1. The germline V gene has CDR1 SEHNR and CDR2 FQNEAQ (reference sequence). With V trimmed by 4 bases and J by 3 bases, 8 bases remained unmatched. The length of the CDR3 is 15 residues. The full variable domain, its missing parts supplied by reference TRBV7-9 and TRBJ2-7, is DTGVSQNPRHKITKRGQNVTFRCDPISEHNRLYWYRQTLGQGPEFLTYFQNEAQLEKSRLLSDRFSAERPKGSFSTLEIQRTEQGDSAMYLCASSSGQGSFYEQYFGPGTRLTVT.

This chain connects TRBV19 to TRBJ1-1; tentatively, D is TRBD1 (6 bases). The CDR3 loop spans 16 amino acids. The ends were cut back, 5 bases at V and 2 bases at J, with 18 bases in the middle. Germline CDR1 is LNHDA and CDR2 is SQIVND (reference sequence). The CDR3 DNA is TGTGCCAGTAGTTCTACAGGGACCGGCCTAAACACTGAAGCTTTCTTT. Its translation is CASSSTGTGLNTEAFF.

The genes are TRBV6-6 and TRBJ2-4; D possibly corresponds to TRBD2 (7 bases). This CDR3 spans 16 amino acids. Germline CDR1 reads MNHNY; CDR2 reads SVGAGI (reference sequence). V dropped 9 bases and J dropped 3 bases, with 21 bases sitting between them. DNA for the CDR3: TGTGCCAGTGCCGCGTGGGGGGGGCGAGTCAAAAACATTCAGTACTTC. As protein: CASAAWGGRVKNIQYF.

This sequence joins TRBV12-5 and TRBJ2-1; TRBD2 might be the D (6 bases). V was trimmed by 1 base and J by 0 bases, leaving 19 bases between them. This CDR3 contains 19 residues. Germline V CDR1 and CDR2: LGHNT, FRNRAP. As DNA, the CDR3 is TGTGCTAGTGGTTTGGCTGCCACCTTCTCCGGGAGCTCCTACAATGAGCAGTTCTTC. As protein: CASGLAATFSGSSYNEQFF.

The chain is built from TRBV9 and TRBJ2-1; D not certain. The V end was cut by 0 bases, the J end by 8 bases, with 6 bases between. This CDR3 comprises 12 residues. Germline loops: CDR1 SGDLS, CDR2 YYNGEE. The CDR3 reads CASSVGLDEQFF. CDR3 DNA sequence: TGTGCCAGCAGCGTAGGCCTTGATGAGCAGTTCTTC.

The chain is built from TRBV7-9 and TRBJ1-1; a weak D match, TRBD1 (5 bases). The length of the CDR3 is 13 residues. V dropped 4 bases and J dropped 1 base, with 7 bases sitting between them. Germline V CDR1 and CDR2: SEHNR, FQNEAQ (reference sequence). DNA of the CDR3: TGTGCCAGCAGCTGGGGCCAGAACACTGAAGCTTTCTTT. Protein product: CASSWGQNTEAFF. The full variable domain, its missing parts supplied by reference TRBV7-9 and TRBJ1-1, is DTGVSQNPRHKITKRGQNVTFRCDPISEHNRLYWYRQTLGQGPEFLTYFQNEAQLEKSRLLSDRFSAERPKGSFSTLEIQRTEQGDSAMYLCASSWGQNTEAFFGQGTRLTVV.

The chain recombines TRBV11-2 with TRBJ2-7; the match to TRBD1 covers 10 bases. V dropped 1 base and J dropped 4; count of bases not matched to a gene: 1. Germline CDR1 reads SGHAT; CDR2 reads FQNNGV. The length of the CDR3 is 14 residues. Here the CDR3 reads CASSLGGQGYEQYF. The DNA for the CDR3 is TGTGCCAGCAGCTTAGGGGGACAGGGGTACGAGCAGTACTTC. The complete variable domain, with remaining parts taken from reference TRBV11-2 and TRBJ2-7, reads EAGVAQSPRYKIIEKRQSVAFWCNPISGHATLYWYQQILGQGPKLLIQFQNNGVVDDSQLPKDRFSAERLKGVDSTLKIQPAKLEDSAVYLCASSLGGQGYEQYFGPGTRLTVT.

This clone has a handful of counts. V gene TRBV4-3 combines with J gene TRBJ2-3, with D possibly being TRBD1 (5 bases). CDR1 is LGHNA, CDR2 YSLEER, per germline. This CDR3 is 14 amino acids long. The ends were cut back, 3 bases at V and 2 bases at J, with 9 bases in the middle. The CDR3 bases are TGCGCCAGCAGCCAGACAGCCTCCACAGATACGCAGTATTTT. Amino acid sequence: CASSQTASTDTQYF.

This rearrangement joins TRBV5-4 to TRBJ2-1, with D uncertain. V was shortened by 4 bases and J by 8 bases, with 16 bases between the two germline ends. The CDR3 extends over 14 amino acids. Germline-derived CDR1 and CDR2 are SGHNT and YYREEE (reference sequence). The CDR3 DNA is TGTGCCAGCAGCGCCCCCCCGCCAAGCTATGAGCAGTTCTTC. This encodes CASSAPPPSYEQFF.

CDR3 in amino acids: CSVRISTDTQYF. Written as DNA, the CDR3 is TGCAGCGTCAGGATAAGCACAGATACGCAGTATTTT. J is TRBJ2-3 and V is TRBV29-1; D call uncertain. V lost 6 bases and J lost 0, with 7 bases in between. Germline CDR1 is SQVTM and CDR2 is ANQGSEA. The CDR3 extends over 12 amino acids.